Here is one T cell receptor (beta chain) with its context. This entry belongs to a study of blood T cells in healthy people across ages. Sample-barcoded 5' priming and a J-beta primer mix drove a second PCR of 7 to 11 cycles. MiXCR, run by TCRdb on the 5' RACE reads, gives a single entry per CDR3 protein. The sample comprises hundreds of thousands of distinct CDR3 sequences, around 21% of which are singletons, and 3.6% rests with the top ten. The CDR3 length is 15 residues. The germline V and J ends were trimmed by 4 bases and 4 bases, with 16 bases remaining between them. CDR1 and CDR2 (germline): SEHNR, FQNEAQ (reference sequence).

The sequence was collected from a man in his 70s in good health. The sequenced sample consisted of blood. The gene calls are TRBV7-9 and TRBJ1-1; D may be TRBD1 (6 bases). This CDR3 reads CASSSRRGQVTEAFF. The CDR3 nucleotides read TGTGCCAGCAGCTCCAGGCGGGGGCAGGTCACTGAAGCTTTCTTT.